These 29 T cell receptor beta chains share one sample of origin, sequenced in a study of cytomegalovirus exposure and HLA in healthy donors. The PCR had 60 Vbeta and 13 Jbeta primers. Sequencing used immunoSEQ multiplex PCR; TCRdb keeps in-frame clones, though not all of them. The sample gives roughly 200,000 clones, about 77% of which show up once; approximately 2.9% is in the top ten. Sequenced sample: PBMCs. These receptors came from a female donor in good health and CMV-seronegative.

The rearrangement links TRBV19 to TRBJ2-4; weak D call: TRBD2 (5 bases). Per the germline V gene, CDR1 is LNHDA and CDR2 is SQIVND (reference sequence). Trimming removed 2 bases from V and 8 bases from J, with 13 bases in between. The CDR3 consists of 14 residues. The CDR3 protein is CASSISAGGYIQYF. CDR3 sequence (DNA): TGTGCCAGTAGTATATCTGCGGGCGGTTACATTCAGTACTTC.

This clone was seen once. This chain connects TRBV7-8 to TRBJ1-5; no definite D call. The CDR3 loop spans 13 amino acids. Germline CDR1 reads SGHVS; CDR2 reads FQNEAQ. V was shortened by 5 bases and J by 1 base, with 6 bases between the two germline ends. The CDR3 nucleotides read TGTGCCAGCAGCCCTCAGAGCAATCAGCCCCAGCATTTT. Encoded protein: CASSPQSNQPQHF.

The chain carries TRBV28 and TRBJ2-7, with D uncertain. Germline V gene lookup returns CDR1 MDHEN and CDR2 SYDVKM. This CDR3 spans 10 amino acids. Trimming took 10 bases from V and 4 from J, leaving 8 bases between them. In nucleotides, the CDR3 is TGTGCCACGGGTTTGTACGAGCAGTACTTC. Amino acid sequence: CATGLYEQYF.

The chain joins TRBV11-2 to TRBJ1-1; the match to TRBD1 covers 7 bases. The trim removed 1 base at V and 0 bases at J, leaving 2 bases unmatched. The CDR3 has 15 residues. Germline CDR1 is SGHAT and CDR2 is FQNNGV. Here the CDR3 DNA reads TGTGCCAGCAGCTTAGCGACAGGGATGAACACTGAAGCTTTCTTT. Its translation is CASSLATGMNTEAFF.

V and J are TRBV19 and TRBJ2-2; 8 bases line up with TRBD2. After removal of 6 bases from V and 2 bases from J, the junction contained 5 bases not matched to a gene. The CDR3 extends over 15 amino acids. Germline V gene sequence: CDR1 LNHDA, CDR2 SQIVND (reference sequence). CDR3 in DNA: TGTGCCAGTAGGCTAGCGGGTACTAACACCGGGGAGCTGTTTTTT. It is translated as CASRLAGTNTGELFF. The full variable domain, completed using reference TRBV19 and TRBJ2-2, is DGGITQSPKYLFRKEGQNVTLSCEQNLNHDAMYWYRQDPGQGLRLIYYSQIVNDFQKGDIAEGYSVSREKKESFPLTVTSAQKNPTAFYLCASRLAGTNTGELFFGEGSRLTVL.

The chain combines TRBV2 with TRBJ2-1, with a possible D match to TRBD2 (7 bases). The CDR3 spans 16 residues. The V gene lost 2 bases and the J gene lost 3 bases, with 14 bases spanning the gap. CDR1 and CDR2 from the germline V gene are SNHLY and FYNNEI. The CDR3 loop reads CASSERGGAYYNEQFF. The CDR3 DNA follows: TGTGCCAGCAGTGAAAGGGGGGGGGCCTACTACAATGAGCAGTTCTTC.

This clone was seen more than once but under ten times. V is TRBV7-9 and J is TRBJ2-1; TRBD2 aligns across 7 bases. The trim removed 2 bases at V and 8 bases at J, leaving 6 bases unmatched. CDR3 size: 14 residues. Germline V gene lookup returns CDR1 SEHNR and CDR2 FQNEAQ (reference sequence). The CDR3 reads CASSLRREQHEQFF. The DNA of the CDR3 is TGTGCCAGCAGCTTAAGGCGGGAGCAACATGAGCAGTTCTTC.

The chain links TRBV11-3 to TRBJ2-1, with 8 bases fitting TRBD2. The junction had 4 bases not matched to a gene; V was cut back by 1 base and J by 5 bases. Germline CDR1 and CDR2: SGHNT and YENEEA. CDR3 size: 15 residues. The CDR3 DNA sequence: TGTGCCAGCAGCTTAGGCGGCGGGGGGAACAATGAGCAGTTCTTC. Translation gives CASSLGGGGNNEQFF.

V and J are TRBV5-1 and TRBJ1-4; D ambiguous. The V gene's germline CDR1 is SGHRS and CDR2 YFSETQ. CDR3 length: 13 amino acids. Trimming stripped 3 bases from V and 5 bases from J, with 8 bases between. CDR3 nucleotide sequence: TGCGCCAGCAGCTCGGGTCCAAATGAAAAACTGTTTTTT. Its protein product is CASSSGPNEKLFF.

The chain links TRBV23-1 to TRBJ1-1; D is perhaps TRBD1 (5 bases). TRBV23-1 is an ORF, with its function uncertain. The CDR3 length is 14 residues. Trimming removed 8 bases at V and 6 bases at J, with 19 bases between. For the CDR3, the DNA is TGCGCCAGCGGTGACCGGCGGGGGATGGCTGAAGCTTTCTTT. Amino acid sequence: CASGDRRGMAEAFF.

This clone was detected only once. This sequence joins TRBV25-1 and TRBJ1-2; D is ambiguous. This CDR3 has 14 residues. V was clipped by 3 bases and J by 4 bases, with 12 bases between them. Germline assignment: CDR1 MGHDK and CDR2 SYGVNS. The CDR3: CASSDGQSIYGYTF. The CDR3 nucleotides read TGTGCCAGCAGTGATGGGCAGAGCATCTATGGCTACACCTTC.

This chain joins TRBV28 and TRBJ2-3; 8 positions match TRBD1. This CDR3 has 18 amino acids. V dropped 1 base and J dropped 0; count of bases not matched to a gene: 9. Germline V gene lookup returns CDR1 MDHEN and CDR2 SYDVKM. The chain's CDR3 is CASSLLPRDRRSTDTQYF. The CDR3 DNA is TGTGCCAGCAGTTTATTGCCTCGGGACAGGAGAAGCACAGATACGCAGTATTTT.

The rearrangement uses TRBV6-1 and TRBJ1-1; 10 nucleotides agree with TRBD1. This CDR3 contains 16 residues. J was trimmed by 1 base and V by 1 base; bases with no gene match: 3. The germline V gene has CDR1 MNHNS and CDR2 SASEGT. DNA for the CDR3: TGTGCCAGCAGTGAAGAGACAGGGGGCGGGAACACTGAAGCTTTCTTT. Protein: CASSEETGGGNTEAFF.

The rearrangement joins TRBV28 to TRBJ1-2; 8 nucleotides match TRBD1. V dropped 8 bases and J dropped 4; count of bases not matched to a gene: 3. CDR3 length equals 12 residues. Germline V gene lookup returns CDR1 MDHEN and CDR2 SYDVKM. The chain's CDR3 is CASGDRIYGYTF. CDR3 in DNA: TGTGCCAGCGGGGACAGGATCTATGGCTACACCTTC.

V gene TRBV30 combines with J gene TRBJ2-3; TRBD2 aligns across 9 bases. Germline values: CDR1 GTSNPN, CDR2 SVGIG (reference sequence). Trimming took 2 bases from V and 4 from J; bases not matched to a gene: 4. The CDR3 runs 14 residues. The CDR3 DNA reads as TGTGCCTGGAGTCCGGGACTAGCCCCAGATACGCAGTATTTT. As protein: CAWSPGLAPDTQYF.

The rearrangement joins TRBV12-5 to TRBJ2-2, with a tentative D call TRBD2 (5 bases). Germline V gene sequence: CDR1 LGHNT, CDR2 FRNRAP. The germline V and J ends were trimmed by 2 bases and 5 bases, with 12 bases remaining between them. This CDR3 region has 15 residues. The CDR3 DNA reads TGTGCTAGTGGTTTGTGGGCTAGCAAGACCGGGGAGCTGTTTTTT. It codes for CASGLWASKTGELFF.

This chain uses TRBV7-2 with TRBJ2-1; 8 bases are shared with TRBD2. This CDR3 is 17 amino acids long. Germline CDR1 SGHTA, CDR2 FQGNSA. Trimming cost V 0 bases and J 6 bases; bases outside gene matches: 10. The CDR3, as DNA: TGTGCCAGCAGCTTAGCTCTAGCGGGTCACCCCTTCAATGAGCAGTTCTTC. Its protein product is CASSLALAGHPFNEQFF.

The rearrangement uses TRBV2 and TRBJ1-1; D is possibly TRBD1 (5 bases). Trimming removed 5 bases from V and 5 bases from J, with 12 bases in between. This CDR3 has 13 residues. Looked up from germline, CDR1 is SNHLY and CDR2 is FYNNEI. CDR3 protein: CASSWTGGTEAFF. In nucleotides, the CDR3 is TGTGCCAGCAGTTGGACGGGGGGGACTGAAGCTTTCTTT.

The CDR3 DNA follows: TGTGCCTCCCGGGACAGCTCCTCCTACGAGCAGTACTTC. Translated: CASRDSSSYEQYF. The rearrangement uses TRBV19 and TRBJ2-7; 7 bases align to TRBD1. V shed 11 bases and J 0 bases; nucleotides not matched to a gene: 7. CDR3 length equals 13 residues. Germline loops: CDR1 LNHDA, CDR2 SQIVND (reference sequence).

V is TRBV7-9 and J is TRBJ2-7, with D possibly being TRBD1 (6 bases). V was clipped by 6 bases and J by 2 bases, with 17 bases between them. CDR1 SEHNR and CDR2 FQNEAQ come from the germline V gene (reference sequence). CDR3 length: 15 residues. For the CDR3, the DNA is TGTGCCAGCAGATCCGTGGGGACACCTACCTACGAGCAGTACTTC. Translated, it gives CASRSVGTPTYEQYF.

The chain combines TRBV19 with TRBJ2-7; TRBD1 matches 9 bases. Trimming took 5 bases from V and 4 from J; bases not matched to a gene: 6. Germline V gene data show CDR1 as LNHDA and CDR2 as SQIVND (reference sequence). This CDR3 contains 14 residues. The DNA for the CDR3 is TGTGCCAGTAGTCCCCAGACAGGGGGGTACGAGCAGTACTTC. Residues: CASSPQTGGYEQYF.

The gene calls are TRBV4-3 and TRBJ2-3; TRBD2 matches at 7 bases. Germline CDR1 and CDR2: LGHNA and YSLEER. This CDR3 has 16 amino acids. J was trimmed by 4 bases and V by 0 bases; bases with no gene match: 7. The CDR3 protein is CASSQELGAGADTQYF. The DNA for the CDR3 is TGCGCCAGCAGCCAAGAGTTGGGTGCGGGAGCAGATACGCAGTATTTT.

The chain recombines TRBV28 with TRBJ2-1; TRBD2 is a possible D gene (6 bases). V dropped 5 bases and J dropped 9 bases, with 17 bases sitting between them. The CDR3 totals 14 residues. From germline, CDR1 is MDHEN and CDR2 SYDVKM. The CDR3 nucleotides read TGTGCCAGCAGTCTTGTAGCCTCCGGGGGTGAGCAGTTCTTC. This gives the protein CASSLVASGGEQFF.

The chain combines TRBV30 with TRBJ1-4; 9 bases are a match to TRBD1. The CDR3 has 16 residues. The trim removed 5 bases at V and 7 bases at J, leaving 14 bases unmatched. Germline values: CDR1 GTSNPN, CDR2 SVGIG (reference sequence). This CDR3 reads CAWAEKNRGPGEKLFF. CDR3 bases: TGTGCCTGGGCAGAAAAAAACAGGGGGCCAGGTGAAAAACTGTTTTTT. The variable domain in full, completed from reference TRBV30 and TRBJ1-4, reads SQTIHQWPATLVQPVGSPLSLECTVEGTSNPNLYWYRQAAGRGLQLLFYSVGIGQISSEVPQNLSASRPQDRQFILSSKKLLLSDSGFYLCAWAEKNRGPGEKLFFGSGTQLSVL.

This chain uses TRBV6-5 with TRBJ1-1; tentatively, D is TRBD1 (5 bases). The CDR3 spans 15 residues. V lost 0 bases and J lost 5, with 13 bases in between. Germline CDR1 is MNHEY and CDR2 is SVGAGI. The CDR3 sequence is CASSYSTGGRTEAFF. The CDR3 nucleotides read TGTGCCAGCAGTTACTCGACGGGGGGTCGTACTGAAGCTTTCTTT.

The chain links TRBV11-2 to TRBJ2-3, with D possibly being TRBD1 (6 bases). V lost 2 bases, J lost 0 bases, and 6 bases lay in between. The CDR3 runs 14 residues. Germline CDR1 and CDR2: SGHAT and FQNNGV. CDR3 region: CASSLRGSTDTQYF. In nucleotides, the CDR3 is TGTGCCAGCAGCTTAAGGGGGAGCACAGATACGCAGTATTTT.

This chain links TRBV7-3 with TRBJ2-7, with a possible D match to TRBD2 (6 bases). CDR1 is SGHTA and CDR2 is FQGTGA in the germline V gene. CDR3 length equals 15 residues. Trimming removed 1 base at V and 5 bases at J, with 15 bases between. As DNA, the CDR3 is TGTGCCAGCAGCTTAAGTGGAGGGCTCGCCAACGAGCAGTACTTC. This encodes CASSLSGGLANEQYF. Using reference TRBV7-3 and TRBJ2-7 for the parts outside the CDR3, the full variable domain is GAGVSQTPSNKVTEKGKYVELRCDPISGHTALYWYRQSLGQGPEFLIYFQGTGAADDSGLPNDRFFAVRPEGSVSTLKIQRTERGDSAVYLCASSLSGGLANEQYFGPGTRLTVT.

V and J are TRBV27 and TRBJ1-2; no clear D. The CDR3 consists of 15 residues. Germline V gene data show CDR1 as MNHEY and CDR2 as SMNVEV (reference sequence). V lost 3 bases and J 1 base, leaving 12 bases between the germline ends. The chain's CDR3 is CASSFRGSINYGYTF. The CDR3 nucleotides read TGTGCCAGCAGTTTCCGCGGTTCCATTAACTATGGCTACACCTTC.

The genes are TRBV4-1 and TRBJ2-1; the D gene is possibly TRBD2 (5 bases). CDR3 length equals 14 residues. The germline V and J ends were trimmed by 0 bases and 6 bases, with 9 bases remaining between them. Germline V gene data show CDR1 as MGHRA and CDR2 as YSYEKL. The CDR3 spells CASSQELAGNEQFF. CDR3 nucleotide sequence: TGCGCCAGCAGCCAAGAGCTAGCCGGCAATGAGCAGTTCTTC.